This T cell receptor beta chain was sequenced in a study of blood T cell repertoires in COVID-19. Study-level information: Samples came from the United States, Italy and Spain, spanning acute and convalescent COVID-19.

Germline values: CDR1 SGHAT, CDR2 FQDESV (reference sequence). The V gene lost 3 bases and the J gene lost 10 bases, with 13 bases spanning the gap. The length of the CDR3 is 14 residues. In the original analysis: Amplification from reference gene primers served as the basis for estimated nucleated cell counts. The method was immunoSEQ multiplex PCR; TCRdb's version includes in-frame clones alone and lacks a portion of them. V, J and clone size are those of that table, while D and trimming were read from the DNA. The sample lists about 200,000 clones, roughly 77% occurring once. Patients of the Seattle cohort, enrolled during active infection, were followed longitudinally.

V is TRBV11-1 and J is TRBJ1-6; no clear D. This sequence was found in a middle-aged woman with COVID-19, enrolled during active disease. Input material: peripheral blood. CDR3 sequence: CASSFGRERSPLHF. The DNA for the CDR3 is TGTGCCAGCAGCTTTGGGAGGGAAAGATCACCCCTCCACTTT.